The clone carrying this T cell receptor beta chain came up a few times. What it recognizes is unknown. Sequenced material consisted of expressed TCRB transcripts (all of the isolated RNA was reverse transcribed). Measured with immunoSEQ multiplex PCR; TCRdb has only the in-frame clones, and not every one. The sample comprises 95,000 to 150,000 clones, around 15% of which are singletons, and about 2.1% rests with the top ten. This entry comes from a study of beta chain features in type 1 diabetes. Germline CDR1 reads SEHNR; CDR2 reads FQNEAQ (reference sequence). V lost 5 bases and J lost 4, with 23 bases in between. CDR3 length equals 17 residues. General study findings and limits: Patients with Type 1 diabetes showed moderately but significantly shorter TCRB CDR3s in all four CD4+ subsets. The study left unresolved whether HLA type influences TCRB rearrangement.

Donors underwent one heparinised blood draw, around 100 mL on average. Purity above 95% was achieved in all sorted populations. The receptor was derived from a man aged 25 to 40 with type 1 diabetes. The V and J genes are TRBV7-9 and TRBJ1-1; D remains unclear. The sequencing sample was made of central memory CD4+ T cells from blood. The chain's CDR3 is CASSPSGSSGQSTEAFF. The CDR3 coding sequence is TGTGCCAGCAGCCCTAGCGGCAGCTCAGGTCAGAGCACTGAAGCTTTCTTT.